One TCR beta chain is described in this entry. Authors' processing steps: Researchers report that nucleated cell counts were estimated from reference gene primer amplification. Repertoires were generated with immunoSEQ multiplex PCR, while TCRdb's copy carries only in-frame clones and drops some. The V and J calls and clone size were taken over from that table, and D and trimming were inferred from the DNA. The table includes roughly 250,000 clones, 75% to 90% detected once. This CDR3 is 12 amino acids long. Germline values: CDR1 LNHNV, CDR2 YYDKDF (reference sequence). Trimming shortened V by 2 bases and J by 7 bases, and 8 bases separated the two germline ends. This sample is drawn from a study of blood T cell repertoires in COVID-19. Across the study: The study drew acute and convalescent COVID-19 samples from the United States, Italy and Spain. T cells, B-cell-depleted T cells, or PBMCs provided the cDNA or gDNA that served as material.

The sequenced material came from peripheral blood. The clonotype originates from a man aged 25 to 40 with acute or convalescent COVID-19. The rearrangement links TRBV15 to TRBJ1-2; D may be TRBD1 (5 bases). The DNA for the CDR3 is TGTGCCACCAGCAGACAGGGATTTGGCTACACCTTC. It translates to CATSRQGFGYTF.